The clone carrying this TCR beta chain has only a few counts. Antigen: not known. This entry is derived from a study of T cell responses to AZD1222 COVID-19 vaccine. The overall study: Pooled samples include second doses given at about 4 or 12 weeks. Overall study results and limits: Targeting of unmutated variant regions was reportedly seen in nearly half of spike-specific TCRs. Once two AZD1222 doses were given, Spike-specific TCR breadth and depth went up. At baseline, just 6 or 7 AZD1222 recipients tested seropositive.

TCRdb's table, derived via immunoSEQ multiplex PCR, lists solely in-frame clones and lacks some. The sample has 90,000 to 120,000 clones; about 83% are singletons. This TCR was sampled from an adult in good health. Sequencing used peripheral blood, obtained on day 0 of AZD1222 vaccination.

The CDR3 DNA sequence: TGTGCCACCAGCAGAGCTCGGGTCCTGGTGGAGACCCAGTACTTC. Protein: CATSRARVLVETQYF. This sequence joins TRBV15 and TRBJ2-5; D is unclear. The germline V and J ends were trimmed by 1 base and 5 bases, with 14 bases remaining between them. The germline V gene has CDR1 LNHNV and CDR2 YYDKDF (reference sequence). This CDR3 region has 15 residues. The full variable domain, its missing parts supplied by reference TRBV15 and TRBJ2-5, is DAMVIQNPRYQVTQFGKPVTLSCSQTLNHNVMYWYQQKSSQAPKLLFHYYDKDFNNEADTPDNFQSRRPNTSFCFLDIRSPGLGDTAMYLCATSRARVLVETQYFGPGTRLLVL.